Shown below are 24 T cell receptor beta chains from a single sample sequenced in a study of response to subunit inactivated influenza vaccine. Each CDR3 protein is one row after TCRdb ran MiXCR on the RT-PCR reads. The sample has hundreds of thousands of distinct CDR3 sequences, approximately 12% seen once. The sequencing here drew on PBMCs from blood, taken on the day of vaccination. These receptor sequences come from a man in his fifties or sixties who received an inactivated influenza vaccine.

The chain has TRBV29-1 and TRBJ1-2, with a tentative D call TRBD1 (6 bases). Germline CDR1 is SQVTM and CDR2 is ANQGSEA. This CDR3 has 12 residues. Between the trimmed V and J ends, which lost 2 bases and 7 bases, there was a span of 11 bases. The CDR3 reads CSVEKGGPGYTF. The CDR3 DNA reads TGCAGCGTTGAAAAAGGGGGGCCTGGCTACACCTTC.

This clonotype was seen many times. The rearrangement uses TRBV12-3 or TRBV12-4 and TRBJ2-3; the D gene is possibly TRBD2 (7 bases). CDR3 length: 16 residues. V was pared by 6 bases and J by 4 bases, with 20 bases between. The CDR3 spells CASSPDRGAGSDTQYF. CDR3 nucleotides: TGTGCCAGCAGCCCAGACCGGGGGGCGGGATCAGATACGCAGTATTTT.

This clonotype was recorded once. J is TRBJ2-7 and V is TRBV12-3 or TRBV12-4; a possible D gene is TRBD1 (5 bases). The V and J ends lost 5 bases and 2 bases respectively, with 10 bases between them. This CDR3 spans 13 amino acids. The CDR3 sequence: CASSGVGAYEQYF. The CDR3, as DNA: TGTGCCAGCAGTGGGGTAGGGGCCTACGAGCAGTACTTC.

This clonotype turned up a few times. The rearrangement joins TRBV28 to TRBJ2-5, with D perhaps matching TRBD1 or TRBD2 (7 bases each). V was pared by 3 bases and J by 2 bases, with 13 bases between. The germline CDR1 and CDR2 sequences are MDHEN and SYDVKM. CDR3 size: 15 residues. CDR3 coding DNA: TGTGCCAGCAGTTTGGGAGGGACAGCACAAGAGACCCAGTACTTC. Its protein is CASSLGGTAQETQYF. Full variable domain (rest looked up from reference TRBV28 and TRBJ2-5): DVKVTQSSRYLVKRTGEKVFLECVQDMDHENMFWYRQDPGLGLRLIYFSYDVKMKEKGDIPEGYSVSREKKERFSLILESASTNQTSMYLCASSLGGTAQETQYFGPGTRLLVL.

This chain uses TRBV27 with TRBJ1-4, with D possibly being TRBD1 (6 bases). Trimming removed 2 bases from V and 7 bases from J, with 11 bases in between. Per the germline V gene, CDR1 is MNHEY and CDR2 is SMNVEV (reference sequence). The CDR3 covers 14 residues. CDR3 in amino acids: CASSLIPGAEKLFF. CDR3 DNA sequence: TGTGCCAGCAGTTTAATCCCGGGGGCTGAAAAACTGTTTTTT.

This clonotype was seen more than once but under ten times. The V call is TRBV7-2, the J call TRBJ1-1, with 8 bases that match TRBD1. The germline gives CDR1 SGHTA, CDR2 FQGNSA. V lost 1 base to trimming and J lost 12 bases; unmatched junction nucleotides: 4. The length of the CDR3 is 12 residues. CDR3 in amino acids: CASSLGQGATFF. The CDR3 DNA reads as TGTGCCAGCAGCTTAGGGCAGGGGGCGACTTTCTTT.

This chain joins TRBV18 and TRBJ1-1, with D perhaps matching TRBD1 (5 bases). The CDR3 contains 14 residues. Per the germline V gene, CDR1 is KGHSH and CDR2 is LQKENI. Trimming took 5 bases from V and 1 from J, leaving 11 bases between them. Here the CDR3 DNA reads TGTGCCAGCTCAGCGGGACGGCAGAACACTGAAGCTTTCTTT. Amino acids: CASSAGRQNTEAFF.

This clonotype was picked up a small number of times. This chain links TRBV9 with TRBJ2-3; D may be TRBD2 (6 bases). V lost 2 bases to trimming and J lost 6 bases, with 16 bases between them. This CDR3 is 15 amino acids long. Per germline, CDR1 SGDLS and CDR2 YYNGEE. CDR3 nucleotide sequence: TGTGCCAGCAGCGTGAGTGGGAAGGCGGGGGATACGCAGTATTTT. Protein sequence: CASSVSGKAGDTQYF.

The chain is built from TRBV20-1 and TRBJ2-5; 7 positions match TRBD1. Germline CDR1 is DFQATT and CDR2 is SNEGSKA (reference sequence). Trimming removed 5 bases from V and 5 bases from J; junction bases left unmatched: 8. This CDR3 comprises 13 residues. CDR3 in DNA: TGCAGTGCTTCTACAGGGGCCTGGGAGACCCAGTACTTC. This encodes CSASTGAWETQYF.

This clonotype was observed a handful of times. This chain connects TRBV5-1 to TRBJ1-1; 9 nucleotides line up with TRBD1. The V gene end was trimmed by 4 bases and the J gene end by 3 bases; junction bases not matched to a gene: 10. CDR3 length equals 16 residues. Germline values: CDR1 SGHRS, CDR2 YFSETQ. CDR3 sequence reads: CASSMGQGGRDTEAFF. CDR3 coding DNA: TGCGCCAGCAGCATGGGACAGGGTGGCCGGGACACTGAAGCTTTCTTT.

This clonotype was observed a few times. This chain connects TRBV9 to TRBJ2-7; 8 nucleotides align to TRBD2. V shed 4 bases, J shed 8 bases, and the junction held 14 bases outside the gene matches. Per germline, CDR1 SGDLS and CDR2 YYNGEE. This CDR3 is 15 amino acids long. CDR3 bases: TGTGCCAGCAGCCCGGACGGGACTAGTTTTACGAAGCAGTACTTC. Protein: CASSPDGTSFTKQYF.

This clonotype was observed many times. The J gene is TRBJ1-4, the V gene TRBV20-1; D gene ambiguous. CDR3 length: 14 amino acids. V gave up 1 base and J gave up 0 bases, with 6 bases separating them. Per germline, CDR1 DFQATT and CDR2 SNEGSKA (reference sequence). The CDR3: CSARGRATNEKLFF. CDR3 DNA sequence: TGCAGTGCTAGAGGCAGAGCAACTAATGAAAAACTGTTTTTT.

This clonotype was counted ten times or more. The chain employs TRBV6-1 and TRBJ2-4; D remains unclear. V was cut by 6 bases and J by 0 bases, with 9 bases left in between. Germline V gene data show CDR1 as MNHNS and CDR2 as SASEGT. The CDR3 loop spans 14 amino acids. The CDR3 sequence: CASSPRRAKNIQYF. The CDR3 nucleotides are TGTGCCAGCAGCCCCCGACGAGCCAAAAACATTCAGTACTTC.

The chain couples TRBV20-1 to TRBJ2-7, with D maybe TRBD1 (6 bases). V was trimmed by 2 bases and J by 6 bases, leaving 14 bases between them. The CDR3 contains 13 residues. Germline V gene data show CDR1 as DFQATT and CDR2 as SNEGSKA (reference sequence). The CDR3 sequence: CSARYQGKGEQYF. The CDR3 DNA reads as TGCAGTGCTAGATATCAGGGGAAGGGCGAGCAGTACTTC.

This clonotype showed up just a few times. This chain uses TRBV28 with TRBJ2-7; D possibly uses TRBD1 or TRBD2 (5 bases each). Germline V lookup: CDR1 MDHEN, CDR2 SYDVKM. The CDR3 is made up of 13 amino acids. Trimming stripped 2 bases from V and 5 bases from J, with 10 bases between. The CDR3 protein is CASSLMGVNEQYF. In DNA, the CDR3 is TGTGCCAGCAGTTTAATGGGGGTCAACGAGCAGTACTTC.

This clonotype was seen more than once but under ten times. The J gene is TRBJ2-1, the V gene TRBV2; D not certain. Germline-derived CDR1 and CDR2 are SNHLY and FYNNEI. The CDR3 has 12 amino acids. With 4 bases removed from V and 14 bases from J, the gap between germline ends came to 15 bases. The CDR3 nucleotides read TGTGCCAGCAGTGTCAGAGCAGAAGACAAGTTCTTC. Translation gives CASSVRAEDKFF.

This clonotype came up many times. The J gene is TRBJ2-3, the V gene TRBV5-1; 10 bases fit TRBD1. With V trimmed by 1 base and J by 1 base, 9 bases remained unmatched. Germline V gene sequence: CDR1 SGHRS, CDR2 YFSETQ. The CDR3 length is 18 residues. The CDR3 is CASSLIGTGDPGTDTQYF. Here the CDR3 DNA reads TGCGCCAGCAGCTTGATTGGGACAGGGGACCCTGGCACAGATACGCAGTATTTT.

This clonotype has a handful of counts. The rearrangement joins TRBV9 to TRBJ1-2, with D unclear. V lost 7 bases, J lost 5 bases, and 9 bases lay in between. Germline V CDR1 and CDR2: SGDLS, YYNGEE. The length of the CDR3 is 11 residues. CDR3 DNA sequence: TGTGCCAGCCATAGAGGTTATGGCTACACCTTC. Amino acids: CASHRGYGYTF.

The table lists this clonotype with a few counts. V is TRBV7-2 and J is TRBJ1-5, with D uncertain. V gave up 4 bases and J gave up 6 bases, with 10 bases separating them. The germline gives CDR1 SGHTA, CDR2 FQGNSA. This CDR3 spans 13 amino acids. The CDR3 region is CASSSSWSQPQHF. The CDR3 DNA is TGTGCCAGCAGCTCCAGTTGGTCTCAGCCCCAGCATTTT.

This clonotype came up many times. The chain recombines TRBV11-2 with TRBJ2-5; no clear D gene. Between the trimmed V and J ends, which lost 4 bases and 4 bases, there was a span of 10 bases. The CDR3 runs to 13 residues. Germline CDR1 and CDR2: SGHAT and FQNNGV. The CDR3 sequence: CASSYGVRETQYF. The CDR3 DNA reads as TGTGCCAGCAGCTATGGGGTCCGAGAGACCCAGTACTTC.

The sample holds a few counts of this clonotype. The chain uses TRBV5-1 and TRBJ2-1, with 11 bases aligning to TRBD2. With V trimmed by 5 bases and J by 8 bases, 9 bases remained unmatched. Germline CDR1 reads SGHRS; CDR2 reads YFSETQ. The CDR3 extends over 15 amino acids. The chain's CDR3 is CASSRIAGGGHEQFF. In DNA form, the CDR3 reads TGCGCCAGCAGTCGTATAGCGGGAGGGGGCCATGAGCAGTTCTTC.

This clonotype was found a few times. The chain links TRBV6-5 to TRBJ2-3, with D possibly being TRBD2 (5 bases). The CDR3 covers 16 residues. Germline loops: CDR1 MNHEY, CDR2 SVGAGI. Trimming pared 0 bases from V and 2 bases from J, leaving 12 bases between. The CDR3: CASSYSIGISTDTQYF. Here the CDR3 DNA reads TGTGCCAGCAGTTACTCGATCGGGATATCCACAGATACGCAGTATTTT.

This clonotype came up a few times. The V gene is TRBV25-1, the J gene TRBJ2-7; 7 positions match TRBD1. The CDR3 totals 14 residues. J gave up 2 bases and V 1 base, and 2 bases lay outside the gene matches. From germline, CDR1 is MGHDK and CDR2 SYGVNS. CDR3 bases: TGTGCCAGCAGTGAATTGGGACAGACCTACGAGCAGTACTTC. Encoded protein: CASSELGQTYEQYF.

The chain combines TRBV3-1 with TRBJ1-6; 7 bases map to TRBD1. In germline, CDR1 is LGHDT, CDR2 YNNKEL (reference sequence). The CDR3 has 15 residues. The V and J ends lost 2 bases and 8 bases, in that order; junction bases with no gene match: 6. CDR3 region: CASSQTGARYSPLHF. DNA for the CDR3: TGTGCCAGCAGCCAAACAGGGGCGAGGTATTCACCCCTCCACTTT.